The 31 T cell receptor beta chains in this list originate from one sample, sequenced in a study of regulatory T cells in long-lasting Graves disease. Stated time point: persistent/refractory GD, antithyroid drugs over 5 years with positive TRAb. Making the TCR library involved RNA that had been extracted from PBMCs. TCR beta libraries were built with iRepertoire HTBI primers and Arm-PCR of CDR3 regions. TCRdb ran MiXCR on the multiplex PCR reads and lists one entry per CDR3 protein. The sample records roughly 450,000 distinct CDR3 sequences, roughly a quarter being singletons. The material was peripheral blood mononuclear cells (PBMCs), obtained when the disease was refractory, from a patient treated with antithyroid drugs. The receptors originated from a female donor with Graves disease.

The chain recombines TRBV14 with TRBJ1-5; D is unclear. In germline, CDR1 is SGHDN, CDR2 FVKESK. CDR3 size: 16 residues. Trimming removed 1 base at V and 6 bases at J, with 16 bases between. The CDR3 loop reads CASSQANWELGQPQHF. The CDR3 DNA reads as TGTGCCAGCAGCCAAGCGAACTGGGAGTTAGGTCAGCCCCAGCATTTT. The full variable domain, with the rest looked up from reference TRBV14 and TRBJ1-5, is EAGVTQFPSHSVIEKGQTVTLRCDPISGHDNLYWYRRVMGKEIKFLLHFVKESKQDESGMPNNRFLAERTGGTYSTLKVQPAELEDSGVYFCASSQANWELGQPQHFGDGTRLSIL.

This clonotype was detected many times. This sequence may be a read error, since a much larger clone differs from it by one base. The chain is built from TRBV28 and TRBJ1-1; D remains ambiguous. In germline, CDR1 is MDHEN, CDR2 SYDVKM. This CDR3 has 14 amino acids. The CDR3 nucleotides are TGTGCCAGCAGTTTATCGGCACAGAACACTAAAGCTTTCTTT. It yields the protein CASSLSAQNTKAFF.

The V call is TRBV18, the J call TRBJ2-5; D gene uncertain. CDR1 and CDR2 from the germline V gene are KGHSH and LQKENI. The CDR3 is 12 residues long. Deletions cut 0 bases from V and 5 bases from J, with 4 bases between. The CDR3 region is CASSPPLETQYF. The CDR3 DNA follows: TGTGCCAGCTCACCACCACTCGAGACCCAGTACTTC.

Here the CDR3 DNA reads TGTGCCACCAGCAGGGGGGACAGCCAAGAGACCCAGTACTTC. Translation: CATSRGDSQETQYF. The rearrangement joins TRBV15 to TRBJ2-5, with 7 bases aligning to TRBD1. In germline, CDR1 is LNHNV, CDR2 YYDKDF (reference sequence). The trim removed 3 bases at V and 1 base at J, leaving 2 bases unmatched. The CDR3 length is 14 residues.

The rearrangement joins TRBV5-1 to TRBJ1-4, with unresolved D. Trimming left V 0 bases short and J 1 base short, with 19 bases between. CDR3 size: 19 residues. Germline CDR1 and CDR2: SGHRS and YFSETQ. The CDR3 spells CASSLVPAFSLGTNEKLFF. The CDR3 DNA sequence: TGCGCCAGCAGCTTGGTTCCAGCTTTCTCATTAGGAACTAATGAAAAACTGTTTTTT.

The V gene is TRBV2, the J gene TRBJ2-7; D is undetermined. Germline assignment: CDR1 SNHLY and CDR2 FYNNEI. V was shortened by 5 bases and J by 0 bases, with 8 bases between the two germline ends. This CDR3 has 13 amino acids. The CDR3 protein is CASSLYLSYEQYF. In DNA, the CDR3 is TGTGCCAGCAGTCTGTACCTCTCCTACGAGCAGTACTTC.

This clonotype was counted at least ten times. This chain uses TRBV20-1 with TRBJ2-7; D may be TRBD1 (5 bases). This CDR3 has 14 amino acids. Germline assignment: CDR1 DFQATT and CDR2 SNEGSKA (reference sequence). Trimming stripped 2 bases from V and 7 bases from J, with 18 bases between. CDR3 loop: CSARLWAKKGEQYF. The CDR3 DNA follows: TGCAGTGCTAGATTGTGGGCCAAAAAGGGGGAGCAGTACTTC.

This clonotype turned up a few times. The rearrangement uses TRBV25-1 and TRBJ2-2; D gene uncertain. CDR1 and CDR2 (germline): MGHDK, SYGVNS. CDR3 length equals 13 residues. The V and J ends lost 8 bases and 2 bases respectively, with 9 bases between them. CDR3 sequence (DNA): TGTGCCAGCCGGGCAGGAAACACCGGGGAGCTGTTTTTT. It yields the protein CASRAGNTGELFF.

The chain has TRBV7-2 and TRBJ1-6, with D unresolved. This CDR3 has 13 amino acids. CDR1 is SGHTA, CDR2 FQGNSA, per germline. The ends were cut back, 4 bases at V and 9 bases at J, with 10 bases in the middle. The CDR3 coding sequence is TGTGCCAGCAGCTCCAAGGAGCGTTCACCCCTCCACTTT. It yields the protein CASSSKERSPLHF.

In its sample, this clonotype was seen a few times. This chain uses TRBV12-3 or TRBV12-4 with TRBJ2-1; TRBD2 matches 8 bases. The CDR3 is made up of 15 amino acids. The ends lost 2 bases at V and 5 bases at J; junction bases unmatched: 5. CDR3 in amino acids: CASSLSGLDHNEQFF. The CDR3 coding sequence is TGTGCCAGCAGTTTATCGGGACTAGACCACAATGAGCAGTTCTTC.

This clonotype occurred many times. The chain joins TRBV7-2 to TRBJ2-7; TRBD1 aligns across 11 bases. Per germline, CDR1 SGHTA and CDR2 FQGNSA. J gave up 6 bases and V 2 bases, and 3 bases lay outside the gene matches. This CDR3 contains 14 residues. In DNA, the CDR3 is TGTGCCAGCAGCTTACAAGGGACAGGGGGCGAGCAGTACTTC. Its translation is CASSLQGTGGEQYF.

The V call is TRBV28, the J call TRBJ1-2; 8 nucleotides line up with TRBD1. The ends lost 2 bases at V and 14 bases at J; junction bases unmatched: 10. The CDR3 is 13 amino acids. Germline V CDR1 and CDR2: MDHEN, SYDVKM. The CDR3 bases are TGTGCCAGCAGTTTACCGGGACAGGCCGCGGTTACCTTC. It is translated as CASSLPGQAAVTF.

This clonotype was counted at least ten times. The chain links TRBV28 to TRBJ1-2; D gene ambiguous. V was pared by 0 bases and J by 8 bases, with 10 bases between. The CDR3 covers 13 residues. The germline V gene encodes CDR1 MDHEN and CDR2 SYDVKM. The CDR3: CASSLWGEGGYTF. CDR3 nucleotide sequence: TGTGCCAGCAGTTTATGGGGCGAAGGGGGCTACACCTTC.

On this clonotype: A much larger clone differs by one base, so this may be a read error. This chain links TRBV28 with TRBJ1-2; weak D call: TRBD1 (6 bases). CDR1 and CDR2 from the germline V gene are MDHEN and SYDVKM. CDR3 length: 14 residues. CDR3 protein: CASTMGGANYAYTF. In DNA, the CDR3 is TGTGCCAGCACTATGGGGGGGGCTAACTATGCCTACACCTTC.

This clonotype was detected many times. The chain is built from TRBV28 and TRBJ2-7; D ambiguous. Trimming removed 2 bases from V and 7 bases from J, with 6 bases in between. Looked up from germline, CDR1 is MDHEN and CDR2 is SYDVKM. The CDR3 sequence is 11 residues long. The chain's CDR3 is CASSLRREQYF. As DNA, the CDR3 is TGTGCCAGCAGTTTACGAAGAGAGCAGTACTTC.

The gene calls are TRBV19 and TRBJ1-2; D ambiguous. This CDR3 is built from 14 residues. CDR1 and CDR2 from the germline V gene are LNHDA and SQIVND (reference sequence). V lost 5 bases and J lost 4, with 14 bases in between. In nucleotides, the CDR3 is TGTGCCAGTAGTTTTAGGGCCACTACCTATGGCTACACCTTC. It encodes CASSFRATTYGYTF.

This clonotype was detected many times. The CDR3 bases are TGTGCCAGCAGTGATGCAGGGGAATCTCCCTACGAGCAGTACTTC. Translated: CASSDAGESPYEQYF. The chain joins TRBV6-1 to TRBJ2-7, with D perhaps matching TRBD1 (6 bases). CDR3 length equals 15 residues. Germline V gene data show CDR1 as MNHNS and CDR2 as SASEGT. Deletions cut 3 bases from V and 2 bases from J, with 14 bases between.

The chain has TRBV2 and TRBJ2-2; 7 positions agree with TRBD1. The CDR3 runs 14 residues. Germline CDR1 is SNHLY and CDR2 is FYNNEI. V gave up 6 bases and J gave up 4 bases; unmatched junction bases: 5. The CDR3 loop reads CASRPTGSTGELFF. As DNA, the CDR3 is TGTGCCAGCAGGCCGACAGGGTCCACCGGGGAGCTGTTTTTT.

This clonotype appeared a few times. The chain has TRBV19 and TRBJ1-6, with D possibly being TRBD1 (6 bases). CDR1 is LNHDA, CDR2 SQIVND, per germline (reference sequence). V gave up 5 bases and J gave up 2 bases, with 13 bases separating them. This CDR3 comprises 16 residues. The DNA of the CDR3 is TGTGCCAGTAGTGAGGGGGGACGTCCCTATAATTCACCCCTCCACTTT. It is translated as CASSEGGRPYNSPLHF. The variable domain in full, completed from reference TRBV19 and TRBJ1-6, reads DGGITQSPKYLFRKEGQNVTLSCEQNLNHDAMYWYRQDPGQGLRLIYYSQIVNDFQKGDIAEGYSVSREKKESFPLTVTSAQKNPTAFYLCASSEGGRPYNSPLHFGNGTRLTVT.

The J gene is TRBJ1-1, the V gene TRBV5-1, with D possibly TRBD1 on 6 matching bases. Germline V CDR1 and CDR2: SGHRS, YFSETQ. The V gene lost 1 base and the J gene lost 4 bases, with 11 bases spanning the gap. This CDR3 is built from 14 residues. DNA of the CDR3: TGCGCCAGCAGCTTGCCAGGGGAGGCCACTGAAGCTTTCTTT. Amino acids: CASSLPGEATEAFF.

The V and J genes are TRBV20-1 and TRBJ2-2; TRBD2 might be the D (5 bases). Deletions cut 7 bases from V and 0 bases from J, with 9 bases between. In germline, CDR1 is DFQATT, CDR2 SNEGSKA (reference sequence). This CDR3 is built from 13 residues. This CDR3 is CSVRAANTGELFF. Written as DNA, the CDR3 is TGCAGTGTCCGAGCGGCGAACACCGGGGAGCTGTTTTTT.

As DNA, the CDR3 is TGTGCCAGCAGGGGGTCAAATGAAAAACTGTTTTTT. Amino acid sequence: CASRGSNEKLFF. The chain carries TRBV7-9 and TRBJ1-4; no clear D. Germline V lookup: CDR1 SEHNR, CDR2 FQNEAQ (reference sequence). V shed 6 bases and J shed 5 bases, with 7 bases lying between them. The CDR3 consists of 12 residues.

The rearrangement links TRBV9 to TRBJ2-7, with 14 nucleotides matching TRBD2. V lost 4 bases and J lost 2; bases outside the gene matches: 5. The CDR3 totals 16 residues. The V gene's germline CDR1 is SGDLS and CDR2 YYNGEE. The CDR3 sequence: CASSSGLAGGTYEQYF. In DNA form, the CDR3 reads TGTGCCAGCAGCTCCGGACTAGCGGGAGGTACCTACGAGCAGTACTTC.

The J gene is TRBJ2-7, the V gene TRBV6-1; D uncertain. The V gene's germline CDR1 is MNHNS and CDR2 SASEGT. The CDR3 length is 14 residues. Trimming cost V 6 bases and J 2 bases, with 14 bases left between them. The CDR3 sequence is CASRLLGGTYEQYF. The CDR3 region has the DNA TGTGCCAGCAGGCTGTTGGGTGGGACCTACGAGCAGTACTTC.

This clonotype was seen ten or more times. The genes are TRBV15 and TRBJ2-7; a possible D gene is TRBD1 (6 bases). This CDR3 is built from 16 residues. Germline V CDR1 and CDR2: LNHNV, YYDKDF (reference sequence). Trimming took 0 bases from V and 4 from J, leaving 16 bases between them. CDR3 in amino acids: CATSRDPGTLRYEQYF. Here the CDR3 DNA reads TGTGCCACCAGCAGAGATCCTGGGACACTGAGATACGAGCAGTACTTC.

In its sample, this clonotype was seen a few times. V and J are TRBV20-1 and TRBJ1-2; 9 nucleotides agree with TRBD1. Trimming at V came to 4 bases and at J to 0 bases, leaving 9 bases not matched to a gene. The CDR3 is made up of 16 amino acids. Germline V gene sequence: CDR1 DFQATT, CDR2 SNEGSKA (reference sequence). The CDR3 is CSAITFGQGTNYGYTF. For the CDR3, the DNA is TGCAGTGCTATTACATTCGGACAGGGGACTAACTATGGCTACACCTTC.

This clonotype appeared many times. The J gene is TRBJ2-4, the V gene TRBV28; TRBD1 might be the D (6 bases). V gave up 3 bases and J gave up 5 bases, with 17 bases separating them. Germline CDR1 is MDHEN and CDR2 is SYDVKM. The CDR3 is made up of 16 amino acids. The CDR3 protein is CASSLVQGVSENIQYF. In DNA form, the CDR3 reads TGTGCCAGCAGTTTGGTACAGGGAGTTAGTGAAAACATTCAGTACTTC.

This clonotype was detected only a few times. The chain joins TRBV11-3 to TRBJ2-1, with D unclear. Per germline, CDR1 SGHNT and CDR2 YENEEA. Trimming removed 1 base at V and 0 bases at J, with 10 bases between. CDR3 length: 16 residues. In DNA form, the CDR3 reads TGTGCCAGCAGCTTAGGACTGCGAAGCTCCTACAATGAGCAGTTCTTC. This encodes CASSLGLRSSYNEQFF.

The V call is TRBV20-1, the J call TRBJ1-1; the D is unclear. Per germline, CDR1 DFQATT and CDR2 SNEGSKA (reference sequence). Deletions cut 0 bases from V and 7 bases from J, with 15 bases between. The CDR3 length is 14 residues. CDR3 DNA sequence: TGCAGTGCTAGAGATTTTAAGCTTACGGTTGAAGCTTTCTTT. Amino acid sequence: CSARDFKLTVEAFF.

This clonotype came up many times. This rearrangement joins TRBV3-2 to TRBJ2-5; no check of the table's D call, TRBD1, against the DNA was made. TRBV3-2 is deemed a pseudogene. This CDR3 has 15 residues. The CDR3 here is CARNLREQGQETQYF. The CDR3 coding sequence is TGTGCCAGGAACTTGAGGGAGCAGGGCCAAGAGACCCAGTACTTC.

This clonotype was observed a handful of times. The chain joins TRBV29-1 to TRBJ1-3, with TRBD1 identical over 9 bases. This CDR3 contains 14 residues. Germline CDR1 and CDR2: SQVTM and ANQGSEA. Losses at the gene ends were 6 bases for V and 2 bases for J; bases not matched to a gene: 5. CDR3 bases: TGCAGCGTCCCCGGGACAGGGACTGGAAACACCATATATTTT. Residues: CSVPGTGTGNTIYF.